This T cell receptor beta chain originates from a study of blood T cell repertoires in COVID-19. CDR1 SGHNT and CDR2 YENEEA come from the germline V gene. Trimming stripped 5 bases from V and 5 bases from J, with 15 bases between. CDR3 length: 14 amino acids. Profiling relied on immunoSEQ multiplex PCR, and the TCRdb table lists in-frame clones only, not all of them. The data contain about 210,000 clones, about four fifths of them seen just once; the ten biggest clones take up just under 9%. This sequence originates from a woman aged 45-65 years with acute COVID-19. V and J are TRBV11-3 and TRBJ2-5, with D hard to call. The sample taken for sequencing was PBMCs or T cells enriched from blood (not recorded which). CDR3 nucleotide sequence: TGTGCCAGCAGCCCCCCGTCGGCGGCGGAGACCCAGTACTTC. Amino acids: CASSPPSAAETQYF.